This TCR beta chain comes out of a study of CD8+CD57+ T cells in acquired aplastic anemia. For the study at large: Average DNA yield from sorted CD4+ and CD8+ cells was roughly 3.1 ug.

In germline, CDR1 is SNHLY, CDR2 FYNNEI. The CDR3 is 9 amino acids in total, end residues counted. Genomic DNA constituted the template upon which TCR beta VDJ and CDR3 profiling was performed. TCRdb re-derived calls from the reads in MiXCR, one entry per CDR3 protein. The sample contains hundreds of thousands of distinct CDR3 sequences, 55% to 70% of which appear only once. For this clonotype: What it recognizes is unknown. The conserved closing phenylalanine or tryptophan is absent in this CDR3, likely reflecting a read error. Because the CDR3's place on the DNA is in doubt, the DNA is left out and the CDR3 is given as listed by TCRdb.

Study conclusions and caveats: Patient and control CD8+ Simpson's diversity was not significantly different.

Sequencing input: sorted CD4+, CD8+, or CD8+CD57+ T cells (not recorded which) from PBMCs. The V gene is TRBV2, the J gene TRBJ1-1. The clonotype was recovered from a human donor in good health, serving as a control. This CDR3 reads CASSVGLSS.